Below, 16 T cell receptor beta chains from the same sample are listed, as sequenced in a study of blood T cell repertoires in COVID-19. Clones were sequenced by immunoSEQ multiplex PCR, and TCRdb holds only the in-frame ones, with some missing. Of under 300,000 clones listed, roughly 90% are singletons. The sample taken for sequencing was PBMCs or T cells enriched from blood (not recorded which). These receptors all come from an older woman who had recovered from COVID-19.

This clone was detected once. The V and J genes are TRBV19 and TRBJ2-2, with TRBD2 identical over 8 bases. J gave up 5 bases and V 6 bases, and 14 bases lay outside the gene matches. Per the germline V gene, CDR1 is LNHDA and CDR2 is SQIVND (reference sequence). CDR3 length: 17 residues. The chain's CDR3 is CASRTLGAGEGTGELFF. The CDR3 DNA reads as TGTGCCAGTAGGACCCTCGGAGCGGGAGAAGGTACCGGGGAGCTGTTTTTT.

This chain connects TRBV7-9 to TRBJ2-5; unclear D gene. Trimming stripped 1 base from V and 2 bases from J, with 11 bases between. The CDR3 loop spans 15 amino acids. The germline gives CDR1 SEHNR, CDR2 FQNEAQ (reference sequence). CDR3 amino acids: CASSLGLTGQETQYF. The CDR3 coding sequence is TGTGCCAGCAGCTTAGGATTGACGGGTCAAGAGACCCAGTACTTC.

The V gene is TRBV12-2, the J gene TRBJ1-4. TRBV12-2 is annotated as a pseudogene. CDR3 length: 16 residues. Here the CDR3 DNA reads TGTGCAAGTCCCTTGGGAGGCAGGATGAGGAATGAAAAACTGTTTTTT. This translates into CASPLGGRMRNEKLFF.

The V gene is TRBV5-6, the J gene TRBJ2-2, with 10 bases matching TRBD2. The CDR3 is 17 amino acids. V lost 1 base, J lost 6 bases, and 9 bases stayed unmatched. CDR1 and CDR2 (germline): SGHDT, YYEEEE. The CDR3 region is CASSLSLAGAKAGELFF. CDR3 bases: TGTGCCAGCAGCTTGAGTCTAGCGGGAGCTAAGGCCGGGGAGCTGTTTTTT.

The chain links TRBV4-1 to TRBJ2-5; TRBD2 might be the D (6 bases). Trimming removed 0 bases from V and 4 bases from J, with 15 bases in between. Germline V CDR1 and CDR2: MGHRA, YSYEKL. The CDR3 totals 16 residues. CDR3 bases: TGCGCCAGCAGCCAAGATACCCTGCGGGGTCGAGAGACCCAGTACTTC. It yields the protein CASSQDTLRGRETQYF.

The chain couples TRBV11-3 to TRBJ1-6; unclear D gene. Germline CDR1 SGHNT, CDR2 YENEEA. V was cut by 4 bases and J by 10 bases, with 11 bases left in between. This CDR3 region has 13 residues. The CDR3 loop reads CASSSSFGSPLHF. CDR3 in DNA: TGTGCCAGCAGCTCCAGTTTCGGGTCACCCCTCCACTTT.

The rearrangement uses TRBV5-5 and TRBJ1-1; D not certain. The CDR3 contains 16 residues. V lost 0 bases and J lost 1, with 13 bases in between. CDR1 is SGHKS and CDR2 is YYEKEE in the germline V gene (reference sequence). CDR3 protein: CASSLGPGVTNTEAFF. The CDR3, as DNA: TGTGCCAGCAGCTTGGGTCCGGGTGTTACGAACACTGAAGCTTTCTTT.

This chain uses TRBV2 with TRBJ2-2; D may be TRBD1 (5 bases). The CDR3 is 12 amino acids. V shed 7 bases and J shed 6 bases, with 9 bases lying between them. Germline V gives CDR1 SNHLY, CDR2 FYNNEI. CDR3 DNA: TGTGCCAGCACCAGGGTGGCCGGGGAGCTGTTTTTT. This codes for CASTRVAGELFF.

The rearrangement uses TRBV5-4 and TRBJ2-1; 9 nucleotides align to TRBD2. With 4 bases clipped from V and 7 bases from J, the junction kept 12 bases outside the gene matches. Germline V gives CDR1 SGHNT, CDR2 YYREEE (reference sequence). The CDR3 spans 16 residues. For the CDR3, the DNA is TGTGCCAGCAGCCCCTTTTTTAGCGGGAGAAGAAATGAGCAGTTCTTC. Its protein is CASSPFFSGRRNEQFF. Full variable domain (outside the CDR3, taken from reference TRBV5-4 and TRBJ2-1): ETGVTQSPTHLIKTRGQQVTLRCSSQSGHNTVSWYQQALGQGPQFIFQYYREEENGRGNFPPRFSGLQFPNYSSELNVNALELDDSALYLCASSPFFSGRRNEQFFGPGTRLTVL.

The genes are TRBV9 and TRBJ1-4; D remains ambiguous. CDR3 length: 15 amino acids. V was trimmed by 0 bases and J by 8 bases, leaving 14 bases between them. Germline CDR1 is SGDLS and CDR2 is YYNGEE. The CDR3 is CASSVDRAPLEKLFF. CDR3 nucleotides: TGTGCCAGCAGCGTAGACCGCGCCCCCTTGGAAAAACTGTTTTTT.

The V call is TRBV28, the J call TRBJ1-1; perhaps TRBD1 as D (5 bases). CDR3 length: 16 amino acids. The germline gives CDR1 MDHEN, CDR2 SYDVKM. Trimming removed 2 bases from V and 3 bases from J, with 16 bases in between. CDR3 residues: CASSLAPGFRDTEAFF. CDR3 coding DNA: TGTGCCAGCAGTTTAGCCCCAGGGTTTAGGGACACTGAAGCTTTCTTT.

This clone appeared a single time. The CDR3 protein is CASSATSSGGFYEQYF. The CDR3 DNA reads as TGTGCCAGCAGCGCCACATCTAGCGGGGGGTTCTACGAGCAGTACTTC. The chain combines TRBV7-9 with TRBJ2-7; 11 bases match TRBD2. The junction had 9 bases not matched to a gene; V was cut back by 5 bases and J by 3 bases. This CDR3 is 16 amino acids long. CDR1 SEHNR and CDR2 FQNEAQ come from the germline V gene (reference sequence).

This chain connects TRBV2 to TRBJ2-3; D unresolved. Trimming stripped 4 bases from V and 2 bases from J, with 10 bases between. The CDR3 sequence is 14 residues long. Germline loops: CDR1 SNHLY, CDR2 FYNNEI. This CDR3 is CASSASLITDTQYF. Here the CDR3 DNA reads TGTGCCAGCAGTGCTAGTCTCATCACAGATACGCAGTATTTT.

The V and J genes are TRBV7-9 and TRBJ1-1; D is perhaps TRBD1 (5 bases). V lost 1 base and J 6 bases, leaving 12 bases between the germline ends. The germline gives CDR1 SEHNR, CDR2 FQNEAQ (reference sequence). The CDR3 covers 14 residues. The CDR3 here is CASSLEGFVPEAFF. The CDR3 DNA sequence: TGTGCCAGCAGCTTAGAGGGGTTCGTCCCTGAAGCTTTCTTT.

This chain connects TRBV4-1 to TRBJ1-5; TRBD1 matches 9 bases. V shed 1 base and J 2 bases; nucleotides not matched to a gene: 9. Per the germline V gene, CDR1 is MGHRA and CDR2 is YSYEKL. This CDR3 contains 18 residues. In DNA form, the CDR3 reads TGCGCCAGCAGCCAAGTACCCGGGACAGGGTTGGGCAATCAGCCCCAGCATTTT. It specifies CASSQVPGTGLGNQPQHF.

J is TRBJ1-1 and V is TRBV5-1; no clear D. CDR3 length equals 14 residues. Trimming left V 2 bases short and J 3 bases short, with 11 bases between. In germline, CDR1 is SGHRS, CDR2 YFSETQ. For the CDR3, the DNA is TGCGCCAGCAGCTTTCAATACGGGGACACTGAAGCTTTCTTT. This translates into CASSFQYGDTEAFF.